This T cell receptor (beta chain) was identified in a study of beta chain features in type 1 diabetes (dated by TCRdb to 2017 to 2018). As for the study more broadly: Mean age, gender distribution, total cell number and subset yield did not differ between patients and healthy donors. A total of 107,917,701 sorted cells were examined across all samples, and RNA yield correlated strongly with the number of cells per subset. In the study, TCRB repertoires of sorted circulating CD4+ T cell subsets from recently diagnosed type 1 diabetes patients were compared with those of matched healthy donors. Regulatory and stem cell-like memory subsets were isolated from only 8 patients and 8 healthy donors, whereas naive and central memory subsets came from all 30 or so donors.

All of the isolated RNA was reverse transcribed with the High Capacity cDNA Reverse Transcription Kit, so expressed TCRB transcripts were sequenced. Naive, central memory and regulatory T cell samples underwent deep immunoSEQ sequencing, averaging about 3.3 million total reads per sample. After sorted cells were lysed in RLT buffer, RNA was extracted with DNase-treated RNeasy Micro or Mini kits, with the choice depending on cell number. Each cell subset was processed on its own to prevent cross-contamination, while patient and healthy donor samples were processed together. The immunoSEQ multiplex PCR was used to amplify TCRB sequences from cDNA, generating 87-bp fragments that spanned the CDR3 region. The amplicons were sequenced using the Illumina HiSeq platform. Regarding the original processing steps: Synthetic template baselines were used to correct PCR bias computationally, reads within Hamming distance 2 were collapsed together, and singletons that could not be merged were discarded. Reads were aligned against IMGT so that V, D and J genes, CDR3 length and insertions or deletions at six rearrangement sites could be assigned. Clonotype counts were normalized to sorted cell number within each subset before computing true diversity and Gini coefficients with the tcR R package. The overlap coefficient, calculated on TCRB nucleotide sequences, was used to measure repertoire sharing. Out-of-frame TCRB sequences from naive cells were analyzed to stand in for the pre-selection repertoire. TCRdb took this table from immuneACCESS and kept in-frame rearrangements with V and J called. Such tables lack part of the clones; where checked against another copy, unresolved V genes explain under half of the gap, and the rest is unexplained. The D gene and trimming were derived from the DNA, and the V and J assignments and clone size from that table. This sample holds approximately 150,000 clones; about 10% were observed only once. The top ten hold roughly 1.4% of the sample.

This clone showed up just a few times. Its antigen has not been determined. No much larger clonotype is one base removed from it; base qualities were not supplied. Summary of the overall study and its limitations: PCR may preferentially amplify shorter templates, but because patient and control samples were amplified and corrected together, any resulting skew would affect both groups equally. Naive, central memory and regulatory TCRB repertoires appeared to be more alike among patients than among healthy donors. HLA sub-analyses involved small numbers of individuals, so any influence of HLA type on TCRB rearrangement remained unresolved. Because cDNA was sequenced instead of genomic DNA, activated cells with high expression could be over-represented, although the groups did not differ in activation or CD3 levels. At VDJ recombination sites, type 1 diabetes patients had fewer insertions and more deleted nucleotides, which implies abnormalities in thymic rearrangement. Type 1 diabetes patients showed a moderate but significant shortening of TCRB CDR3 length in all four CD4+ subsets.

Each donor gave one peripheral blood draw, about 100 mL on average, collected into heparinised tubes. Using a panel that included CD45RO, CCR7, CD25, CD127, CD95 and CD27, naive, central memory, regulatory and stem cell-like memory CD4+ T cells were sorted on a BD FACSAria II. All sorted populations exceeded 98% purity. PBMCs were isolated right away by Lymphoprep density gradient centrifugation and were stained directly, without culture. To minimize batch effects, samples were stained and sorted in pairs, one healthy donor with one patient per experiment. V is reduced by 5 bases and J by 7 bases, leaving a spacing of 15 bases between them. CDR1 and CDR2 are drawn from the germline V gene: SGHDT, YYEEEE. The CDR3 spans 13 residues, from the cysteine through the phenylalanine. The DNA shown is the 39-base CDR3, in frame from base 1.

Rearrangement joined TRBV5-6 to TRBJ1-2; the D gene is possibly TRBD1, with 6 bases matching. Material for sequencing was naive CD4+ T cells from blood. What the cell subset or site label conveys for this sample: true naive CD4+ T cells. The source is a man in his late teens or twenties in good health. The DNA sequence follows: TGTGCCAGCAGAATACAGGGTTTAAGTGGCTACACCTTC. Its protein product is CASRIQGLSGYTF.